These 8 T cell receptor beta chains were sequenced from one sample in a study of T-cell memory formation after mild COVID-19 (dated by TCRdb to about 2021). Receptor libraries were prepared by 5' RACE. Sequencing took place on an Illumina NovaSeq 6000. TCRdb redid the processing of the public reads, applying fastp at Q25 and MiXCR, and retained in-frame beta chains. Rows are combined by CDR3 protein, so each entry shows the most common genes and DNA. This sample holds tens of thousands of distinct CDR3 sequences; about 15% were observed only once. The ten largest clones add up to roughly 30% of the sample. Sequencing was done on a sample of PBMCs or a T cell subset sorted from them (not recorded which). These TCRs come from an adult woman who had mild COVID-19 (a few samples of this study predate the infection). The sample titles of this study are shuffled in the database, so cell type and time point are left out; the donor was told from shared clones.

The chain combines TRBV20-1 with TRBJ2-7, with TRBD2 matching over 11 bases. The CDR3 is 15 residues long. The germline CDR1 and CDR2 sequences are DFQATT and SNEGSKA (reference sequence). The V and J ends lost 6 bases and 0 bases, in that order; junction bases with no gene match: 7. Written as DNA, the CDR3 is TGCAGTGCCCCAGATACTAGCGGGAGCTCCTACGAGCAGTACTTC. Its translation: CSAPDTSGSSYEQYF.

The chain employs TRBV23-1 and TRBJ2-7; D call uncertain. Being an ORF, TRBV23-1 has a function that is uncertain. The CDR3 contains 8 residues. V dropped 8 bases and J dropped 6 bases, with 2 bases sitting between them. CDR3 sequence (DNA): TGCGCCAGCGCCGAGCAGTACTTC. Encoded protein: CASAEQYF.

V gene TRBV5-1 combines with J gene TRBJ2-6; possibly TRBD2 for D (7 bases). Trimming stripped 4 bases from V and 2 bases from J, with 28 bases between. The CDR3 sequence is 21 residues long. Germline loops: CDR1 SGHRS, CDR2 YFSETQ. CDR3 protein: CASSLYENYGGLLTGANVLTF. In DNA, the CDR3 is TGCGCCAGCAGCCTGTATGAAAACTACGGGGGGCTTCTTACTGGGGCCAACGTCCTGACTTTC.

This clonotype showed up many times. V and J are TRBV6-2 or TRBV6-3 and TRBJ2-3; the D gene is possibly TRBD1 (6 bases). Looked up from germline, CDR1 is MNHEY and CDR2 is SVGEGT. CDR3 length: 12 amino acids. The germline V and J ends were trimmed by 6 bases and 4 bases, with 8 bases remaining between them. The CDR3 DNA reads TGTGCCAGCAGCCGGACAGCAGATACGCAGTATTTT. Encoded protein: CASSRTADTQYF.

This clonotype was counted between two and nine times. The rearrangement links TRBV7-8 to TRBJ2-1; 12 nucleotides align to TRBD2. The V segment lost 5 bases and the J segment 9 bases; nucleotides outside the gene matches: 8. Per the germline V gene, CDR1 is SGHVS and CDR2 is FQNEAQ. This CDR3 is built from 15 residues. CDR3: CASSALAGGPGEQFF. In DNA, the CDR3 is TGTGCCAGCAGCGCCCTAGCGGGGGGGCCTGGTGAGCAGTTCTTC.

This clonotype came up a few times. The chain has TRBV10-3 and TRBJ1-1; maybe TRBD1 (5 bases). The CDR3 length is 16 residues. CDR1 is ENHRY and CDR2 is SYGVKD in the germline V gene. V was clipped by 6 bases and J by 0 bases, with 17 bases between them. This CDR3 is CAISAAGTDMNTEAFF. The DNA for the CDR3 is TGTGCCATCAGCGCAGCTGGGACGGACATGAACACTGAAGCTTTCTTT.

The J gene is TRBJ2-1, the V gene TRBV20-1; 12 nucleotides match TRBD1. This CDR3 comprises 15 residues. Trimming cost V 7 bases and J 10 bases; bases outside gene matches: 14. Germline V gives CDR1 DFQATT, CDR2 SNEGSKA (reference sequence). The DNA for the CDR3 is TGCAGTGTCAGGGGACCGGGACAGGGGGCGAAGGAGCAGTTCTTC. The encoded protein is CSVRGPGQGAKEQFF.

This clonotype has a count of ten or more. This chain joins TRBV5-1 and TRBJ2-7; D possibly matches TRBD1 or TRBD2 (7 bases each). Germline V gene lookup returns CDR1 SGHRS and CDR2 YFSETQ. Trimming shortened V by 3 bases and J by 0 bases, and 22 bases separated the two germline ends. The CDR3 totals 18 residues. CDR3 sequence reads: CASSSTTQGGSISYEQYF. The CDR3 nucleotides read TGCGCCAGCAGCTCCACAACCCAGGGGGGGTCGATCTCCTACGAGCAGTACTTC. Full variable domain (outside the CDR3, taken from reference TRBV5-1 and TRBJ2-7): KAGVTQTPRYLIKTRGQQVTLSCSPISGHRSVSWYQQTPGQGLQFLFEYFSETQRNKGNFPGRFSGRQFSNSRSEMNVSTLELGDSALYLCASSSTTQGGSISYEQYFGPGTRLTVT.